This is a list of T cell receptor beta chains from one sample in a study of shared clonotypes between healthy human individuals. Method: immunoSEQ multiplex PCR; TCRdb's copy keeps in-frame clones and lacks some. Of some 1.1 million clones listed, 70% to 80% are singletons. The sample comprised memory CD4+ T cells from PBMCs. The receptors here all came from a man aged 18-30 years in good health. Some clones in this sample may be carry-over from other donors' samples. Both conserved end residues are part of each CDR3. A D gene is named only where the DNA matches it firmly. Not all rows give a size; the values are once, few, many and, for expanded clones, a class.

d_gene	abundance	j_gene	v_gene	CDR3nt	CDR3aa
.	.	TRBJ2-5	TRBV4-3	TGCGCCAGCAGCCAAGCACAGGGAACCCAGACCCAGTACTTC	CASSQAQGTQTQYF
TRBD1	few	TRBJ2-5	TRBV6-6	TGTGCCAGCAGTTTACAGGGGTGGCAGACCCAGTACTTC	CASSLQGWQTQYF
TRBD1	.	TRBJ2-2	TRBV11-3	TGTGCCAGCAGCGGACAGGGGAGCGTCGGGGAGCTGTTTTTT	CASSGQGSVGELFF
.	.	TRBJ2-5	TRBV28	TGTGCCAGCAGTCGCCTTAAATTTGTAGAGACCCAGTACTTC	CASSRLKFVETQYF
.	.	TRBJ2-4	TRBV5-4	TGTGCCAGCAGTACGAGGGAGAAGGGATTAAACATTCAGTACTTC	CASSTREKGLNIQYF
TRBD1	.	TRBJ2-3	TRBV9	TGTGCCAGCAGCGTAATCCGGGGCTGTTGCAGGGGGACAGATACGCAGTATTTT	CASSVIRGCCRGTDTQYF
TRBD2	.	TRBJ2-1	TRBV7-2	TGTGCCAGCAGCCCACAGACTAGCGCTCGCTACAATGAGCAGTTCTTC	CASSPQTSARYNEQFF
.	.	TRBJ2-7	TRBV7-2	TGTGCCAGCAGCGCCAGTGGGACATACAACTACGAGCAGTACTTC	CASSASGTYNYEQYF
.	.	TRBJ2-3	TRBV5-1	TGCGCCAGCACCCAGGGCGGCACAGATACGCAGTATTTT	CASTQGGTDTQYF
.	few	TRBJ1-5	TRBV6-1	TGTGCCAGCAGTGCCAGGGTGCGTCTGTCGCAGCCCCAGCATTTT	CASSARVRLSQPQHF
TRBD1	.	TRBJ2-5	TRBV4-1	TGCGCCAGCAGCCAGACAGGGGCGCAAGAGACCCAGTACTTC	CASSQTGAQETQYF